This TCR beta chain was observed in a study of cytomegalovirus exposure and HLA in healthy donors. General observations from the study: Subsequent analysis showed first-cohort TCR clusters tending to co-occur in roughly 130 validation repertoires.

Method: immunoSEQ multiplex PCR; TCRdb's copy keeps in-frame clones and lacks some. Of 150,000 to 200,000 clones listed, about 82% are singletons. Of note for this clone: Its antigen is currently unknown.

This receptor was taken from a man aged 25-45 years in good health and CMV-seropositive. The sequenced material came from PBMCs.

CDR3 region: CASSLGRGASTDTQYF. CDR3 DNA: TGTGCCAGCAGCTTAGGGAGAGGAGCTAGCACAGATACGCAGTATTTT. The rearrangement uses TRBV11-1 and TRBJ2-3, with D hard to call. This CDR3 has 16 residues. Trimming cost V 1 base and J 0 bases, with 11 bases left between them. Germline CDR1 is SGHAT and CDR2 is FQDESV (reference sequence). The variable domain in full, completed from reference TRBV11-1 and TRBJ2-3, reads EAEVAQSPRYKITEKSQAVAFWCDPISGHATLYWYRQILGQGPELLVQFQDESVVDDSQLPKDRFSAERLKGVDSTLKIQPAELGDSAMYLCASSLGRGASTDTQYFGPGTRLTVL.